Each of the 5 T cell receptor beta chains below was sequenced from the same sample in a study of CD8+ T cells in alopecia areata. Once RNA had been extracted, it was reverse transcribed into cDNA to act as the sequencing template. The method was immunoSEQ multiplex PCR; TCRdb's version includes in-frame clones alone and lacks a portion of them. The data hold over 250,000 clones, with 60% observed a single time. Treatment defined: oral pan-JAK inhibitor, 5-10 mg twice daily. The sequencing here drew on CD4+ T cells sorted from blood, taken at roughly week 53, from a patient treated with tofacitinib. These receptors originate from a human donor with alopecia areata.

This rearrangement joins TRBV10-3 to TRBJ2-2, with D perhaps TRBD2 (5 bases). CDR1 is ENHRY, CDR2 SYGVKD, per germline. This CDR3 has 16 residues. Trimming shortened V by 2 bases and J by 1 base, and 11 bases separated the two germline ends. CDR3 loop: CAISETGKWNTGELFF. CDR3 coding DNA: TGTGCCATCAGTGAGACCGGGAAGTGGAACACCGGGGAGCTGTTTTTT.

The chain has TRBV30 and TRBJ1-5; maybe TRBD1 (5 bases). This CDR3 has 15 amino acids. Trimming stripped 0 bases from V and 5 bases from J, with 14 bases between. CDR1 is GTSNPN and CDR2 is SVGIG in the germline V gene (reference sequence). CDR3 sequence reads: CAWSVPWGGDQPQHF. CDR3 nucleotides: TGTGCCTGGAGTGTACCTTGGGGAGGGGATCAGCCCCAGCATTTT.

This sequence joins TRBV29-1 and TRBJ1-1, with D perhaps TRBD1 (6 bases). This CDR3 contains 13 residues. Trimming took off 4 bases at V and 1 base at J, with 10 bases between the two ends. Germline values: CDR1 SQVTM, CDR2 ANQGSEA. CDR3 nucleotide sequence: TGCAGCGTTGCGCTACAGGGGAACACTGAAGCTTTCTTT. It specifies CSVALQGNTEAFF.

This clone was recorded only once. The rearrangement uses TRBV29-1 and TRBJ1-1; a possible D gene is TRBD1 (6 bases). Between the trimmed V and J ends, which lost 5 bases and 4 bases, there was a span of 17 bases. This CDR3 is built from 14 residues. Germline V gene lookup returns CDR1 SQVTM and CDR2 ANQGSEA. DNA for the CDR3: TGCAGCGTTCCTACCGGGGGGGCGGGCACTGAAGCTTTCTTT. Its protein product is CSVPTGGAGTEAFF.

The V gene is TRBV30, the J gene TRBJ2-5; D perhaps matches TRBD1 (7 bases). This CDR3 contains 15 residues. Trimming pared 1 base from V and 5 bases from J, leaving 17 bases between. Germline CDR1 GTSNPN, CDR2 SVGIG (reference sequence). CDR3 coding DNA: TGTGCCTGGAGTGATGGGGACAGCGGGCGGGAGACCCAGTACTTC. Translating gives CAWSDGDSGRETQYF.